Below are 15 T cell receptor beta chains sequenced from a single sample in a study of blood T cell repertoires in COVID-19. Only in-frame clones appear in the TCRdb table, and some are missing; sequencing was by immunoSEQ multiplex PCR. Among some 200,000 clones listed, around 81% were seen once. Sequencing was performed on peripheral blood. The source of these receptors is a woman in her 30s who had recovered from COVID-19.

The chain employs TRBV11-2 and TRBJ2-7; 7 nucleotides agree with TRBD1. After removal of 4 bases from V and 0 bases from J, the junction contained 3 bases not matched to a gene. The CDR3 totals 14 residues. From germline, CDR1 is SGHAT and CDR2 FQNNGV. CDR3 bases: TGTGCCAGCAGCTCAGGGGACAGCTCCTACGAGCAGTACTTC. Translating gives CASSSGDSSYEQYF.

The genes are TRBV28 and TRBJ2-7; D remains ambiguous. The CDR3 loop spans 11 amino acids. Germline V gives CDR1 MDHEN, CDR2 SYDVKM. The V and J ends lost 4 bases and 7 bases respectively, with 8 bases between them. DNA for the CDR3: TGTGCCAGCAGTTCCAACGGGGAGCAGTACTTC. Translating gives CASSSNGEQYF.

The CDR3 bases are TGCGCCAGCAGCCTCGTCGGGAGTGGGACTAGCGGGAGAGGTGAGCAGTTCTTC. Translation gives CASSLVGSGTSGRGEQFF. The V and J genes are TRBV4-1 and TRBJ2-1, with TRBD2 identical over 14 bases. The germline gives CDR1 MGHRA, CDR2 YSYEKL. The CDR3 spans 18 residues. V lost 4 bases and J lost 9; bases outside the gene matches: 14.

The chain carries TRBV11-2 and TRBJ2-3; 9 bases are shared with TRBD1. The CDR3 totals 17 residues. Germline CDR1 reads SGHAT; CDR2 reads FQNNGV. V dropped 4 bases and J dropped 1; count of bases not matched to a gene: 9. In DNA, the CDR3 is TGTGCCAGCAGCTCCACCCGACAGGGGGTCGGCACAGATACGCAGTATTTT. Protein product: CASSSTRQGVGTDTQYF.

The V call is TRBV5-6, the J call TRBJ1-6, with a weak D call TRBD1 (5 bases). V lost 4 bases to trimming and J lost 5 bases, with 22 bases between them. Germline V gene lookup returns CDR1 SGHDT and CDR2 YYEEEE. The CDR3 spans 18 residues. CDR3 nucleotides: TGTGCCAGCAGCCCAACGGCCACCGCAGGGCGAAATAATTCACCCCTCCACTTT. Protein product: CASSPTATAGRNNSPLHF. The variable domain in full, completed from reference TRBV5-6 and TRBJ1-6, reads DAGVTQSPTHLIKTRGQQVTLRCSPKSGHDTVSWYQQALGQGPQFIFQYYEEEERQRGNFPDRFSGHQFPNYSSELNVNALLLGDSALYLCASSPTATAGRNNSPLHFGNGTRLTVT.

In nucleotides, the CDR3 is TGTGCCAGCAGACCAAGCGGTTCCTACGAGCAGTACTTC. Translation gives CASRPSGSYEQYF. The V and J genes are TRBV27 and TRBJ2-7; tentative D call: TRBD2 (5 bases). This CDR3 is 13 amino acids long. CDR1 MNHEY and CDR2 SMNVEV come from the germline V gene (reference sequence). V lost 6 bases, J lost 1 base, and 10 bases lay in between.

This clone was detected once. The chain couples TRBV11-2 to TRBJ1-2, with TRBD1 identical over 9 bases. V gave up 3 bases and J gave up 4 bases; unmatched junction bases: 6. The germline V gene encodes CDR1 SGHAT and CDR2 FQNNGV. The CDR3 length is 15 residues. CDR3 in amino acids: CASSLAGTGFYGYTF. DNA for the CDR3: TGTGCCAGCAGCTTGGCCGGGACAGGGTTCTATGGCTACACCTTC.

With respect to this clone: The same CDR3 also results from other DNA sequences found in this sample. The rearrangement links TRBV7-3 to TRBJ2-3, with 9 bases lining up with TRBD2. The CDR3 runs to 15 residues. The germline gives CDR1 SGHTA, CDR2 FQGTGA. J gave up 0 bases and V 5 bases, and 3 bases lay outside the gene matches. The CDR3 region is CASSLTSGSTDTQYF. The CDR3 nucleotides are TGTGCCAGCAGCCTTACTAGCGGGAGCACAGATACGCAGTATTTT. The full variable domain, its missing parts supplied by reference TRBV7-3 and TRBJ2-3, is GAGVSQTPSNKVTEKGKYVELRCDPISGHTALYWYRQSLGQGPEFLIYFQGTGAADDSGLPNDRFFAVRPEGSVSTLKIQRTERGDSAVYLCASSLTSGSTDTQYFGPGTRLTVL.

The gene calls are TRBV4-2 and TRBJ1-1; D perhaps matches TRBD1 (5 bases). V lost 1 base and J lost 4, with 13 bases in between. Germline V lookup: CDR1 LGHNA, CDR2 YNFKEQ. This CDR3 spans 15 amino acids. DNA of the CDR3: TGTGCCAGCAGCCAAGGGCCAAGGGGCGTCACTGAAGCTTTCTTT. Its protein is CASSQGPRGVTEAFF.

The rearrangement joins TRBV2 to TRBJ2-7; TRBD1 might be the D (5 bases). Between the trimmed V and J ends, which lost 6 bases and 3 bases, there was a span of 18 bases. The CDR3 sequence is 15 residues long. Germline V gene lookup returns CDR1 SNHLY and CDR2 FYNNEI. CDR3 residues: CASSHFDRAFYEQYF. Here the CDR3 DNA reads TGTGCCAGCAGCCATTTCGACAGAGCCTTCTACGAGCAGTACTTC. The entire variable domain, with the rest obtained from reference TRBV2 and TRBJ2-7, is as follows: EPEVTQTPSHQVTQMGQEVILRCVPISNHLYFYWYRQILGQKVEFLVSFYNNEISEKSEIFDDQFSVERPDGSNFTLKIRSTKLEDSAMYFCASSHFDRAFYEQYFGPGTRLTVT.

J is TRBJ2-7 and V is TRBV4-1; a weak D match, TRBD2 (6 bases). The CDR3 totals 16 residues. Between the trimmed V and J ends, which lost 0 bases and 3 bases, there was a span of 15 bases. CDR1 is MGHRA and CDR2 is YSYEKL in the germline V gene. Written as DNA, the CDR3 is TGCGCCAGCAGCCAAGATTGGCCGGGAGAAATCTACGAGCAGTACTTC. It specifies CASSQDWPGEIYEQYF.

The chain employs TRBV7-6 and TRBJ2-7, with TRBD2 identical over 13 bases. The germline CDR1 and CDR2 sequences are SGHVS and FNYEAQ. Germline trimming cut 1 base from V and 6 bases from J; bases unmatched to any gene: 6. The CDR3 consists of 16 residues. In nucleotides, the CDR3 is TGTGCCAGCAGCTTAGAGACTAGCGGGAGGAGGGGCGAGCAGTACTTC. It encodes CASSLETSGRRGEQYF.

The CDR3 spells CASSSTVVSGNTIYF. CDR3 DNA: TGTGCCAGCAGCTCGACAGTGGTCTCTGGAAACACCATATATTTT. The chain carries TRBV7-2 and TRBJ1-3; a possible D gene is TRBD1 (5 bases). Looked up from germline, CDR1 is SGHTA and CDR2 is FQGNSA. This CDR3 has 15 residues. V was pared by 4 bases and J by 0 bases, with 10 bases between.

CDR3 nucleotides: TGTGCCAGCTCCCCCGGGACATTGAACACTGAAGCTTTCTTT. This codes for CASSPGTLNTEAFF. V gene TRBV18 combines with J gene TRBJ1-1; D might be TRBD1 (6 bases). This CDR3 comprises 14 residues. Deletions cut 6 bases from V and 0 bases from J, with 11 bases between. Germline V CDR1 and CDR2: KGHSH, LQKENI.

This chain uses TRBV30 with TRBJ2-7, with 7 bases aligning to TRBD2. V was clipped by 0 bases and J by 5 bases; unmatched bases: 10. There are 15 residues in the CDR3. Per the germline V gene, CDR1 is GTSNPN and CDR2 is SVGIG (reference sequence). CDR3 in DNA: TGTGCCTGGAGTGTGGGAGGGACCTTCTCACACGAGCAGTACTTC. As protein: CAWSVGGTFSHEQYF.